The present T cell receptor beta chain was sequenced within a study of T cell changes during pregnancy in multiple sclerosis. This CDR3 contains 14 residues. Germline V CDR1 and CDR2: WSHSY, SAAADI. Deletions cut 0 bases from V and 3 bases from J, with 8 bases between. Profiled with immunoSEQ multiplex PCR; TCRdb holds only in-frame clones, not every one. The sample consists of almost 35,000 clones, about nine tenths of them appearing once. Here the sequenced sample was peripheral blood, taken in the second trimester of pregnancy. The sequence derives from a female donor in good health, enrolled as a control in a pregnancy study. V usage is TRBV10-2 and J usage is TRBJ1-1; D remains unclear. The CDR3 protein is CASSESYSDTEAFF. DNA of the CDR3: TGCGCCAGCAGTGAGTCTTACAGTGACACTGAAGCTTTCTTT.